The TCR beta chain described here comes from a study of T cells after somatic rescue of genetic block. Method: immunoSEQ multiplex PCR; TCRdb's copy keeps in-frame clones and lacks some. The sample records roughly 120,000 clones, around nine tenths being singletons. There are 14 residues in the CDR3. Germline values: CDR1 LGHNA, CDR2 YNFKEQ. V shed 1 base and J shed 1 base, with 8 bases lying between them. Source material: peripheral blood mononuclear cells (PBMCs). This TCR was recovered from a woman under 30. The V and J genes are TRBV4-2 and TRBJ2-7, with D unresolved. The chain's CDR3 is CASSQAQKSYEQYF. In DNA, the CDR3 is TGTGCCAGCAGCCAAGCCCAAAAATCCTACGAGCAGTACTTC.